The next 32 T cell receptor beta chains were all read from a single sample in a study of blood T cell repertoires in COVID-19. Sequencing was performed with immunoSEQ multiplex PCR; in TCRdb, only in-frame clones are kept and a portion is missing. The sample lists roughly 220,000 clones; under 90% were seen once. Sequencing was done on a sample of peripheral blood. The receptor source for this set is an elderly man with acute or convalescent COVID-19.

V is TRBV27 and J is TRBJ1-5; TRBD1 is a possible D gene (6 bases). Trimming stripped 4 bases from V and 5 bases from J, with 15 bases between. Germline loops: CDR1 MNHEY, CDR2 SMNVEV (reference sequence). This CDR3 is 15 amino acids long. In nucleotides, the CDR3 is TGTGCCAGCAGTTCTATTTCGGCAGGGGATCAGCCCCAGCATTTT. Its protein product is CASSSISAGDQPQHF.

This chain joins TRBV27 and TRBJ2-7, with TRBD1 as a possible D gene (6 bases). Germline V gene data show CDR1 as MNHEY and CDR2 as SMNVEV (reference sequence). The CDR3 loop spans 17 amino acids. Trimming removed 6 bases at V and 0 bases at J, with 21 bases between. Here the CDR3 reads CASRLPPRDKHSYEQYF. The CDR3 region has the DNA TGTGCCAGCAGATTGCCCCCCCGGGACAAACACTCCTACGAGCAGTACTTC.

The CDR3 reads CASSQTVGQQETQYF. The CDR3, as DNA: TGTGCCAGCAGCCAAACCGTGGGACAGCAAGAGACCCAGTACTTC. The J gene is TRBJ2-5, the V gene TRBV4-2; TRBD1 agrees at 7 bases. The germline V gene has CDR1 LGHNA and CDR2 YNFKEQ. With 2 bases clipped from V and 2 bases from J, the junction kept 5 bases outside the gene matches. The CDR3 sequence is 15 residues long.

The chain is built from TRBV6-6 and TRBJ2-1, with D possibly being TRBD1 (6 bases). Per germline, CDR1 MNHNY and CDR2 SVGAGI (reference sequence). Trimming stripped 5 bases from V and 12 bases from J, with 23 bases between. The CDR3 runs to 15 residues. The CDR3 is CASSPPGTPSLGQFF. The CDR3 region has the DNA TGTGCCAGCAGTCCACCGGGGACACCTTCACTGGGGCAGTTCTTC.

This clone occurred many times. V usage is TRBV27 and J usage is TRBJ2-2; TRBD1 matches at 11 bases. The CDR3 loop spans 16 amino acids. CDR1 MNHEY and CDR2 SMNVEV come from the germline V gene (reference sequence). The V gene end was trimmed by 4 bases and the J gene end by 6 bases; junction bases not matched to a gene: 7. Written as DNA, the CDR3 is TGTGCCAGCAGTTCCCTGTGGACAGGGGGCTCCGGGGAGCTGTTTTTT. Translation gives CASSSLWTGGSGELFF.

V usage is TRBV7-9 and J usage is TRBJ2-7, with 7 bases that match TRBD1. The CDR3 length is 14 residues. Germline-derived CDR1 and CDR2 are SEHNR and FQNEAQ (reference sequence). Unmatched junction bases numbered 6, after V lost 4 bases and J lost 3 bases. Here the CDR3 reads CASSSQTGSYEQYF. As DNA, the CDR3 is TGTGCCAGCAGCTCCCAGACAGGGAGCTACGAGCAGTACTTC.

This chain links TRBV9 with TRBJ2-1; D not resolved. The CDR3 spans 15 residues. The V end was cut by 0 bases, the J end by 6 bases, with 13 bases between. Per germline, CDR1 SGDLS and CDR2 YYNGEE. The CDR3 DNA is TGTGCCAGCAGCGTAGTATCTGGTTACGGCAATGAGCAGTTCTTC. This sequence encodes CASSVVSGYGNEQFF.

This sequence joins TRBV7-8 and TRBJ2-7; 7 bases agree with TRBD2. CDR1 is SGHVS and CDR2 is FQNEAQ in the germline V gene. Trimming cost V 4 bases and J 3 bases; bases outside gene matches: 6. The CDR3 has 14 residues. The CDR3 DNA follows: TGTGCCAGCAGCTCAACAGCGGGGCTCTACGAGCAGTACTTC. Encoded protein: CASSSTAGLYEQYF.

The V gene is TRBV7-2, the J gene TRBJ2-2; D possibly corresponds to TRBD1 (5 bases). Germline CDR1 reads SGHTA; CDR2 reads FQGNSA. The CDR3 runs to 13 residues. V was pared by 4 bases and J by 5 bases, with 8 bases between. CDR3 in amino acids: CASSSQGTGELFF. CDR3 sequence (DNA): TGTGCCAGCAGCTCTCAGGGTACCGGGGAGCTGTTTTTT.

V gene TRBV28 combines with J gene TRBJ2-2, with D uncertain. CDR3 length: 13 residues. Per the germline V gene, CDR1 is MDHEN and CDR2 is SYDVKM. V was clipped by 6 bases and J by 2 bases, with 7 bases between them. CDR3 region: CASRNSNTGELFF. The CDR3 DNA reads TGTGCCAGCAGGAACAGTAACACCGGGGAGCTGTTTTTT.

This chain joins TRBV7-2 and TRBJ2-1; D possibly corresponds to TRBD2 (6 bases). V lost 5 bases, J lost 2 bases, and 13 bases lay in between. The CDR3 has 15 amino acids. The germline gives CDR1 SGHTA, CDR2 FQGNSA. The CDR3 coding sequence is TGTGCCAGCAGCCAAATAATAGCGGCCTACAATGAGCAGTTCTTC. Protein: CASSQIIAAYNEQFF.

This chain links TRBV5-8 with TRBJ1-5; D possibly corresponds to TRBD1 (5 bases). Deletions cut 2 bases from V and 3 bases from J, with 9 bases between. CDR1 is SGHTS and CDR2 is YDEGEE in the germline V gene. The CDR3 covers 14 residues. The CDR3 sequence is CASSFRGNNQPQHF. The CDR3 DNA sequence: TGTGCCAGCAGCTTTAGGGGAAACAATCAGCCCCAGCATTTT.

The rearrangement joins TRBV29-1 to TRBJ2-1; 7 nucleotides align to TRBD1. CDR1 is SQVTM, CDR2 ANQGSEA, per germline. V was clipped by 2 bases and J by 6 bases; unmatched bases: 16. This CDR3 is built from 17 residues. The CDR3 DNA sequence: TGCAGCGTTGAATTTAGGGGGCGTGGGGTGAGGGGCAATGAGCAGTTCTTC. Translating gives CSVEFRGRGVRGNEQFF.

The V call is TRBV18, the J call TRBJ1-1; 7 bases are a match to TRBD1. The germline V gene encodes CDR1 KGHSH and CDR2 LQKENI. V lost 5 bases and J lost 6; bases outside the gene matches: 9. The CDR3 is made up of 14 amino acids. CDR3 residues: CASSADRDAAEAFF. In DNA, the CDR3 is TGTGCCAGCTCAGCCGACAGGGATGCGGCTGAAGCTTTCTTT.

The chain uses TRBV6-5 and TRBJ2-1; weak D call: TRBD2 (5 bases). V gave up 10 bases and J gave up 0 bases, with 13 bases separating them. Germline V gives CDR1 MNHEY, CDR2 SVGAGI. The CDR3 loop spans 14 amino acids. Here the CDR3 DNA reads TGTGCCACCCAGGTTGGAGGCTCCTACAATGAGCAGTTCTTC. It specifies CATQVGGSYNEQFF.

The rearrangement links TRBV7-9 to TRBJ2-6; possible D gene TRBD1, 5 bases. CDR3 length: 17 amino acids. CDR1 SEHNR and CDR2 FQNEAQ come from the germline V gene (reference sequence). Trimming shortened V by 1 base and J by 4 bases, and 14 bases separated the two germline ends. In DNA form, the CDR3 reads TGTGCCAGCAGCTTAGATGGCCCAGGGCGCGGGGCCAACGTCCTGACTTTC. Protein product: CASSLDGPGRGANVLTF.

The CDR3 is CASSPGLAVYEQFF. CDR3 in DNA: TGTGCCAGCAGCCCGGGACTAGCAGTCTATGAGCAGTTCTTC. The rearrangement joins TRBV6-5 to TRBJ2-1; 9 bases line up with TRBD2. V dropped 6 bases and J dropped 8; count of bases not matched to a gene: 8. The V gene's germline CDR1 is MNHEY and CDR2 SVGAGI. The CDR3 loop spans 14 amino acids.

This clone was recorded a few times. This chain links TRBV2 with TRBJ1-5, with 11 bases identical to TRBD1. This CDR3 region has 17 residues. The germline V gene encodes CDR1 SNHLY and CDR2 FYNNEI. Unmatched junction bases numbered 10, after V lost 3 bases and J lost 6 bases. This CDR3 reads CASSDLRGQGGGQPQHF. CDR3 DNA sequence: TGTGCCAGCAGTGATCTTAGGGGACAGGGGGGCGGTCAGCCCCAGCATTTT.

The CDR3 is CAWGQTSNQPQHF. DNA of the CDR3: TGTGCCTGGGGACAAACTAGCAATCAGCCCCAGCATTTT. The chain has TRBV30 and TRBJ1-5; weak D call: TRBD1 (5 bases). V was cut by 5 bases and J by 0 bases, with 8 bases left in between. CDR3 length: 13 residues. Germline loops: CDR1 GTSNPN, CDR2 SVGIG (reference sequence).

This clone has a single count. This rearrangement joins TRBV9 to TRBJ2-5; 7 bases are shared with TRBD2. V lost 4 bases to trimming and J lost 1 base; unmatched junction nucleotides: 7. Germline values: CDR1 SGDLS, CDR2 YYNGEE. The CDR3 covers 15 residues. The CDR3: CASSPRGVGQETQYF. The CDR3 nucleotides are TGTGCCAGCAGCCCCCGGGGGGTCGGCCAAGAGACCCAGTACTTC.

The chain couples TRBV2 to TRBJ2-1, with D perhaps matching TRBD1 (6 bases). CDR3 length: 16 amino acids. V was shortened by 4 bases and J by 7 bases, with 20 bases between the two germline ends. CDR1 is SNHLY, CDR2 FYNNEI, per germline. CDR3 nucleotides: TGTGCCAGCAGTGTTTCAGGTTTTGGGGGCTGGAATGAGCAGTTCTTC. As protein: CASSVSGFGGWNEQFF.

This clone was seen a few times. The gene calls are TRBV24-1 and TRBJ2-1, with TRBD1 as a possible D gene (6 bases). V lost 1 base to trimming and J lost 7 bases, with 13 bases between them. The germline V gene has CDR1 KGHDR and CDR2 SFDVKD. There are 15 residues in the CDR3. CDR3 in amino acids: CATSDLKKRGNEQFF. The CDR3 coding sequence is TGTGCCACCAGTGATTTAAAAAAGAGGGGGAATGAGCAGTTCTTC.

This sequence joins TRBV21-1 and TRBJ1-2; the table's D call TRBD1 went unverified against the DNA. TRBV21-1 is designated a pseudogene. The CDR3 is made up of 16 amino acids. In nucleotides, the CDR3 is TGTGCCAGCAGCATTCTCAATAGAGGACAGGGGCCATGCTACACCTTC. Translating it yields CASSILNRGQGPCYTF.

The chain has TRBV11-2 and TRBJ2-2; maybe TRBD1 (6 bases). The germline CDR1 and CDR2 sequences are SGHAT and FQNNGV. V was trimmed by 5 bases and J by 1 base, leaving 11 bases between them. This CDR3 comprises 15 residues. The CDR3 DNA reads TGTGCCAGCAGCCGATTACAGGGGAACACCGGGGAGCTGTTTTTT. This sequence encodes CASSRLQGNTGELFF.

V and J are TRBV5-1 and TRBJ2-4; the match to TRBD1 covers 8 bases. The CDR3 contains 16 residues. Trimming cost V 0 bases and J 5 bases; bases outside gene matches: 7. Germline V gives CDR1 SGHRS, CDR2 YFSETQ. The CDR3 here is CASSLGAGQAQNIQYF. As DNA, the CDR3 is TGCGCCAGCAGCTTGGGTGCGGGACAGGCACAAAACATTCAGTACTTC.

V and J are TRBV7-9 and TRBJ2-7; TRBD1 aligns across 9 bases. V shed 11 bases and J 2 bases; nucleotides not matched to a gene: 1. CDR3 size: 11 residues. Germline-derived CDR1 and CDR2 are SEHNR and FQNEAQ (reference sequence). CDR3 in DNA: TGTGCCGGACAGGGGACCTACGAGCAGTACTTC. Residues: CAGQGTYEQYF.

The chain uses TRBV28 and TRBJ2-4, with 7 bases lining up with TRBD1. With 5 bases clipped from V and 0 bases from J, the junction kept 7 bases outside the gene matches. The germline V gene encodes CDR1 MDHEN and CDR2 SYDVKM. The CDR3 has 16 amino acids. CDR3 region: CASSPPGGIAKNIQYF. DNA of the CDR3: TGTGCCAGCAGTCCTCCAGGGGGAATAGCCAAAAACATTCAGTACTTC.

The J gene is TRBJ1-2, the V gene TRBV27; D may be TRBD1 (6 bases). This CDR3 has 17 amino acids. Germline assignment: CDR1 MNHEY and CDR2 SMNVEV (reference sequence). Deletions cut 5 bases from V and 1 base from J, with 20 bases between. CDR3 in DNA: TGTGCCAGCAGTAAATCCCTCCCCGGACAGTTTAACTATGGCTACACCTTC. This encodes CASSKSLPGQFNYGYTF.

The chain employs TRBV4-2 and TRBJ1-1, with a possible D match to TRBD1 (6 bases). Trimming shortened V by 0 bases and J by 5 bases, and 13 bases separated the two germline ends. This CDR3 region has 15 residues. Germline CDR1 is LGHNA and CDR2 is YNFKEQ. CDR3 protein: CASSQEWGLRTEAFF. The CDR3 DNA sequence: TGTGCCAGCAGCCAAGAATGGGGGCTGAGGACTGAAGCTTTCTTT.

The CDR3 region is CASRGPFYEQYF. CDR3 sequence (DNA): TGTGCCAGCAGGGGGCCCTTCTACGAGCAGTACTTC. This rearrangement joins TRBV28 to TRBJ2-7; tentatively, D is TRBD1 (5 bases). Per germline, CDR1 MDHEN and CDR2 SYDVKM. With 6 bases removed from V and 3 bases from J, the gap between germline ends came to 9 bases. The CDR3 has 12 residues.

The chain combines TRBV6-4 with TRBJ2-2; no clear D. The CDR3 contains 13 residues. Germline assignment: CDR1 MRHNA and CDR2 SNTAGT. Between the trimmed V and J ends, which lost 5 bases and 7 bases, there was a span of 11 bases. The CDR3 loop is CASSPGSFGELFF. CDR3 sequence (DNA): TGTGCCAGCAGTCCCGGGTCTTTCGGGGAGCTGTTTTTT.

This chain uses TRBV28 with TRBJ1-5; 10 nucleotides align to TRBD1. The CDR3 covers 15 residues. V dropped 6 bases and J dropped 4; count of bases not matched to a gene: 6. Germline V lookup: CDR1 MDHEN, CDR2 SYDVKM. This chain's CDR3 is CASRRQGASNQPQHF. CDR3 DNA: TGTGCCAGCAGACGACAGGGGGCAAGTAATCAGCCCCAGCATTTT.